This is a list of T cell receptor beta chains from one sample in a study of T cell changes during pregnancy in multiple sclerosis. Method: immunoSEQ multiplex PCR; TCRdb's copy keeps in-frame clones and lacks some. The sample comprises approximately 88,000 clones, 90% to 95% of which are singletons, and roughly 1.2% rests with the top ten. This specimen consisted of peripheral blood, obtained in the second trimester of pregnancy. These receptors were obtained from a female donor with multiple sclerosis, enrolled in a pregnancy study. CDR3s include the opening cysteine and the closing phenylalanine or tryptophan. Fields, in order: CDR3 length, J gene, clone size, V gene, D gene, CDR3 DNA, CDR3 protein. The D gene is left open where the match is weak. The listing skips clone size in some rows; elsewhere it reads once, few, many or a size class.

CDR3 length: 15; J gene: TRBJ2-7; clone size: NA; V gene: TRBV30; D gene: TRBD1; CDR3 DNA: TGTGCCTGGAGAGGTACCGGGACAGGCCCCTACGAGCAGTACTTC; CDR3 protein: CAWRGTGTGPYEQYF
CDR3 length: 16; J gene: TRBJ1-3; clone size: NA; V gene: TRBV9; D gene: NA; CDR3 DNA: TGTGCCAGCAGCACGGACGCAGGGATCTCTGGAAACACCATATATTTT; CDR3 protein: CASSTDAGISGNTIYF
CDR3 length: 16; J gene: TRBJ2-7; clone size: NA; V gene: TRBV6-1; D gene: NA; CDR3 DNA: TGTGCCAGCAGTGTAAGTTCCGGGACACTGCCCTACGAGCAGTACTTC; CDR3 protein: CASSVSSGTLPYEQYF
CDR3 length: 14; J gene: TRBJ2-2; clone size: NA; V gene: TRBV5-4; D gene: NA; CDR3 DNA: TGTGCCAGCACCCAGGCTGGGAACACCGGGGAGCTGTTTTTT; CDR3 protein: CASTQAGNTGELFF
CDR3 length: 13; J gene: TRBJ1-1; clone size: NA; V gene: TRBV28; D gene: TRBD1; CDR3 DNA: TGTGCCAGCACCCCGGACAGGGGGAGAGTAGCTTTCTTT; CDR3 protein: CASTPDRGRVAFF
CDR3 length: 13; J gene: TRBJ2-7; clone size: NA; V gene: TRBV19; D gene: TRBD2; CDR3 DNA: TGTGCCAGTAGCCCGGGGGGAGACTACGAGCAGTACTTC; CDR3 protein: CASSPGGDYEQYF
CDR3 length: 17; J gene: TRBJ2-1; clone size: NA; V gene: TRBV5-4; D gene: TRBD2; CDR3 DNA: TGTGCCAGCAGCTTGTCAAGCGGGAGCCTTTGGATCCATGAGCAGTTCTTC; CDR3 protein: CASSLSSGSLWIHEQFF
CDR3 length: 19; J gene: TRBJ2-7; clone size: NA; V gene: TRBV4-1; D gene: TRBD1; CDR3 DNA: TGCGCCAGCAGCCAAGATCTATGGGACAGAGCAGCCCCCAACTACGAGCAGTACTTC; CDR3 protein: CASSQDLWDRAAPNYEQYF
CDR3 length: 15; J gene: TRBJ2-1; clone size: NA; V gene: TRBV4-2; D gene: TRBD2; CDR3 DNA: TGTGCCAGCAGCCAAGAGGTGGCGGGGGACAATGAGCAGTTCTTC; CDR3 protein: CASSQEVAGDNEQFF
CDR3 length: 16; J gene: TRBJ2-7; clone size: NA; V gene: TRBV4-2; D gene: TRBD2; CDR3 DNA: TGTGCCAGCAGCCAAGAACAAGGTAGCGGGAGTTACGAGCAGTACTTC; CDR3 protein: CASSQEQGSGSYEQYF
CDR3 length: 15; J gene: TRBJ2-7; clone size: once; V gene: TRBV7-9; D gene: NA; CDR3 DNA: TGTGCCAGCAGCTTAGGGCGGGGGCGTAAGGGCGAGCAGTACTTC; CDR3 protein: CASSLGRGRKGEQYF